One sample yielded the 3 T cell receptor beta chains listed below, sequenced in a study of shared clonotypes between healthy human individuals. Naive-designated CD8 cells lacked CD45RO, were positively enriched for CCR7, and omitted terminally differentiated effector memory CD45RA+ cells. Clones were read by immunoSEQ multiplex PCR, and TCRdb kept only the in-frame ones, dropping some. The data show 500,000 to 700,000 clones, 95% seen once. Sequenced material: naive CD8+ T cells sorted from blood. All receptors derive from a woman aged 30 to 39 in good health.

The genes are TRBV9 and TRBJ1-1, with no clear D. This CDR3 contains 13 residues. CDR1 and CDR2 from the germline V gene are SGDLS and YYNGEE. V gave up 4 bases and J gave up 0 bases, with 7 bases separating them. The CDR3 sequence is CASSPSLNTEAFF. CDR3 nucleotides: TGTGCCAGCAGCCCCAGCCTGAACACTGAAGCTTTCTTT.

The V gene is TRBV6-1, the J gene TRBJ2-3; D may be TRBD2 (5 bases). Germline CDR1 reads MNHNS; CDR2 reads SASEGT. CDR3 length: 15 amino acids. V lost 5 bases to trimming and J lost 4 bases, with 16 bases between them. CDR3 in DNA: TGTGCCAGCAGTCTCCCGAGGGATTCCGCAGATACGCAGTATTTT. Residues: CASSLPRDSADTQYF.

The J gene is TRBJ2-1, the V gene TRBV6-4; TRBD2 aligns across 11 bases. The junction had 10 bases not matched to a gene; V was cut back by 4 bases and J by 2 bases. The CDR3 covers 18 residues. The germline V gene encodes CDR1 MRHNA and CDR2 SNTAGT. The CDR3 sequence is CASSAGTSGPFTYNEQFF. Here the CDR3 DNA reads TGTGCCAGCAGTGCGGGGACTAGCGGACCCTTTACCTACAATGAGCAGTTCTTC.